In this sample, the clone carrying this T cell receptor (beta chain) turned up a few times. Its antigen is not identified. The investigators reverse transcribed all of the isolated RNA, so they sequenced expressed TCRB transcripts. Profiling relied on immunoSEQ multiplex PCR, and the TCRdb table lists in-frame clones only, not all of them. The sample consists of 300,000 to 400,000 clones, approximately 12% of them appearing once. V shed 5 bases, J shed 5 bases, and the junction held 9 bases outside the gene matches. CDR1 and CDR2 (germline): SEHNR, FQNEAQ (reference sequence). CDR3 length: 15 residues. This specimen belongs to a study of beta chain features in type 1 diabetes. Study findings and constraints: Junctions at VDJ sites from type 1 diabetes patients had fewer insertions and more deletions.

The source is a man aged 18 to 29 in good health. What was sequenced was naive CD4+ T cells from blood. The chain couples TRBV7-9 to TRBJ2-5; the match to TRBD1 covers 9 bases. The DNA of the CDR3 is TGTGCCAGCAGCATGGGACAGGGCTTACGGGAGACCCAGTACTTC. Amino acid sequence: CASSMGQGLRETQYF.